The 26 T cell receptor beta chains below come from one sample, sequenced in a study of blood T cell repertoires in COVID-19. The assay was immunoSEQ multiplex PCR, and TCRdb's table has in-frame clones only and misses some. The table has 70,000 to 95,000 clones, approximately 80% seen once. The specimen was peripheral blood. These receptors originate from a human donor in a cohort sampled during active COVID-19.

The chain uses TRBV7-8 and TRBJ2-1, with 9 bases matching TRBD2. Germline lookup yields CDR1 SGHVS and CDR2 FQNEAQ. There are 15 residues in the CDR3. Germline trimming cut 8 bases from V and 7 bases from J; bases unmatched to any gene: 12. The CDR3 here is CASGRLAEPFNEQFF. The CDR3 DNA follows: TGTGCCAGCGGCCGACTAGCGGAACCGTTTAATGAGCAGTTCTTC.

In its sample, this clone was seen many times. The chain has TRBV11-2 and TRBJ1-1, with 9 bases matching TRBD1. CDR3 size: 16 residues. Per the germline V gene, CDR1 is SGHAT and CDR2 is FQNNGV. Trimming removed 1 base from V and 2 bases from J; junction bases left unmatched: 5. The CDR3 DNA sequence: TGTGCCAGCAGCTTAGCCTGGGACAGGGTAAACACTGAAGCTTTCTTT. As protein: CASSLAWDRVNTEAFF.

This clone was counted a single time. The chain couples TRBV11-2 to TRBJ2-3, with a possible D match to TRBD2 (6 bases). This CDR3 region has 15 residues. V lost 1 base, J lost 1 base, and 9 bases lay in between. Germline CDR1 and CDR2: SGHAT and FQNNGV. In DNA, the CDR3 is TGTGCCAGCAGCTTAGGCGGGGCCCGCACAGATACGCAGTATTTT. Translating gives CASSLGGARTDTQYF.

DNA of the CDR3: TGTGCCAGCAGCCAGGGACTAGCGGATACGCAGTATTTT. Its protein product is CASSQGLADTQYF. The rearrangement uses TRBV3-1 (or the pseudogene TRBV3-2) and TRBJ2-3, with TRBD2 matching over 10 bases. The CDR3 consists of 13 residues. Germline CDR1 LGHDT, CDR2 YNNKEL (reference sequence). V was clipped by 3 bases and J by 6 bases; unmatched bases: 0.

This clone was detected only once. The CDR3 spells CAWSDKPGQQREGYTF. The CDR3 DNA follows: TGTGCCTGGAGTGACAAACCGGGACAGCAAAGGGAAGGCTACACCTTC. This rearrangement joins TRBV30 to TRBJ1-2; 7 nucleotides agree with TRBD1. Germline values: CDR1 GTSNPN, CDR2 SVGIG (reference sequence). CDR3 length: 16 residues. J was trimmed by 8 bases and V by 1 base; bases with no gene match: 16.

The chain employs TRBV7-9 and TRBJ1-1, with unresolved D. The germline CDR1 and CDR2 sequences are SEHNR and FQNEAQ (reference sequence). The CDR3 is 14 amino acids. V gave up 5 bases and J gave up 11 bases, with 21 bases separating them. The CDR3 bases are TGTGCCAGCAGCCCGAGTGGGAGGGCCCCGGAGGCTTTCTTT. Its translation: CASSPSGRAPEAFF. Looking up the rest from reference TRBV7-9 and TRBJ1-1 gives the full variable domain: DTGVSQNPRHKITKRGQNVTFRCDPISEHNRLYWYRQTLGQGPEFLTYFQNEAQLEKSRLLSDRFSAERPKGSFSTLEIQRTEQGDSAMYLCASSPSGRAPEAFFGQGTRLTVV.

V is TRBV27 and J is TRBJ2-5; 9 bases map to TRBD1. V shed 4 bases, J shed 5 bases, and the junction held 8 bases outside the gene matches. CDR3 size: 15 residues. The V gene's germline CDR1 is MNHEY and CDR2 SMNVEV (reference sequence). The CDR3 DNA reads TGTGCCAGCAGTTCACCGACAGGGGGGTTGGAGACCCAGTACTTC. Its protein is CASSSPTGGLETQYF.

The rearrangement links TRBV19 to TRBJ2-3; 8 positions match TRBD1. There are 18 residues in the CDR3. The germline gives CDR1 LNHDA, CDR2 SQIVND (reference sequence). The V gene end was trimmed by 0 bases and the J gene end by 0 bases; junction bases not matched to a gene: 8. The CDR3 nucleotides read TGTGCCAGTAGTATAGACCGGACAGGGCGAACTAGCACAGATACGCAGTATTTT. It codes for CASSIDRTGRTSTDTQYF. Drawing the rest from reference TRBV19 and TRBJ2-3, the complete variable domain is DGGITQSPKYLFRKEGQNVTLSCEQNLNHDAMYWYRQDPGQGLRLIYYSQIVNDFQKGDIAEGYSVSREKKESFPLTVTSAQKNPTAFYLCASSIDRTGRTSTDTQYFGPGTRLTVL.

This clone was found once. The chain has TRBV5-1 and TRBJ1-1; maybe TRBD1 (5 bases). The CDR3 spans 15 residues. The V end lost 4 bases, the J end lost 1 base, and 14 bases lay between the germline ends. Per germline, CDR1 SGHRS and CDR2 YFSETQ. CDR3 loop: CASSLMGRANTEAFF. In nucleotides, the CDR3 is TGCGCCAGCAGCCTCATGGGCAGGGCGAACACTGAAGCTTTCTTT.

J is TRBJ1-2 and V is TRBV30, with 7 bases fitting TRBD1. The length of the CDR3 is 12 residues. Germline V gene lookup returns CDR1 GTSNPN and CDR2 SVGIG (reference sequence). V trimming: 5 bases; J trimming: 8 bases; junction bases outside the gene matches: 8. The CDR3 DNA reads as TGTGCCTGGGAGACAGGGACGCGGGGCTACACCTTC. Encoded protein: CAWETGTRGYTF.

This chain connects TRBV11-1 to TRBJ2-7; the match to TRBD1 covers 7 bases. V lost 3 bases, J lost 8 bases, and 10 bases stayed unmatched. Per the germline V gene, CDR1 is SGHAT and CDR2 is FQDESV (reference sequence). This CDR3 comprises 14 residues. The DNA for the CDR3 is TGTGCCAGCAGCTTGCAGGGGGTTGCTTTACAGCAGTACTTC. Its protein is CASSLQGVALQQYF.

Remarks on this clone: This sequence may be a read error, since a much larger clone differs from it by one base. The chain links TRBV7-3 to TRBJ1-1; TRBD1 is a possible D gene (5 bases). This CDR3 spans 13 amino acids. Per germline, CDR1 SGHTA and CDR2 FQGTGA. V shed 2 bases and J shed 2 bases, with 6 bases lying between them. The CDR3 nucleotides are TGTGCCAGCAGCTTAGACAGAAACACTGAAGCTTTCTTT. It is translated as CASSLDRNTEAFF.

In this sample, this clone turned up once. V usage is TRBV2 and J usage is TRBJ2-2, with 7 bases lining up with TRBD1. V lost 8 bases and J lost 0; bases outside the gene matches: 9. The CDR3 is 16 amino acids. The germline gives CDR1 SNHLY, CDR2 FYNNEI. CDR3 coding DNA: TGTGCCAGCCGACAGGGCATGGGAACGAACACCGGGGAGCTGTTTTTT. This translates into CASRQGMGTNTGELFF.

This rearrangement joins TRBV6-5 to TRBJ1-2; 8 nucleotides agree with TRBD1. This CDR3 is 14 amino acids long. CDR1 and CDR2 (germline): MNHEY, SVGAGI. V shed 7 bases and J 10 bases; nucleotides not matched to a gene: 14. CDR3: CASTSLGQGIDYTF. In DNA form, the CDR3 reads TGTGCCAGCACCTCTTTAGGACAGGGCATCGACTACACCTTC.

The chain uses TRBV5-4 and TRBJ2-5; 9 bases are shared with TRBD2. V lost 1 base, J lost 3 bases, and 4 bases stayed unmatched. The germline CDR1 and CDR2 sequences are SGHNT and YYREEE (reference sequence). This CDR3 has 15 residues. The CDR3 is CASSLSSGEEETQYF. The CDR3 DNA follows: TGTGCCAGCAGCTTGTCTAGCGGGGAGGAAGAGACCCAGTACTTC. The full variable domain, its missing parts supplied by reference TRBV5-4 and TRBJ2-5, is ETGVTQSPTHLIKTRGQQVTLRCSSQSGHNTVSWYQQALGQGPQFIFQYYREEENGRGNFPPRFSGLQFPNYSSELNVNALELDDSALYLCASSLSSGEEETQYFGPGTRLLVL.

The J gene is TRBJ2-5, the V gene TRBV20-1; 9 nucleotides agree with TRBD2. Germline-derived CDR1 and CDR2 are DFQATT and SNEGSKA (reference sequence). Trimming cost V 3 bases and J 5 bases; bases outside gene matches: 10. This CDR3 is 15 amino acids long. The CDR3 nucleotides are TGCAGTGCTAGTGGGACTAGCAATATGGTGGAGACCCAGTACTTC. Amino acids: CSASGTSNMVETQYF.

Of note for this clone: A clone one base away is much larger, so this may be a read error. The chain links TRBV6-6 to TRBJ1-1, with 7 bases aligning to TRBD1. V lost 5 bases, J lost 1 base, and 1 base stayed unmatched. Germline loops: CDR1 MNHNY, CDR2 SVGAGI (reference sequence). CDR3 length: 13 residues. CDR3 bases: TGTGCCAGCAGTCGACAGGGGAACACTGAAGCTTTCTTT. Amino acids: CASSRQGNTEAFF.

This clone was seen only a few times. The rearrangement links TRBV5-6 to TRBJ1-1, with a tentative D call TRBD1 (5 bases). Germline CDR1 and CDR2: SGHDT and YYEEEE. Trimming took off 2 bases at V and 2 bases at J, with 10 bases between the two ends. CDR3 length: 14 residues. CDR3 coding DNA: TGTGCCAGCAGCTTAGGACAACAAAACACTGAAGCTTTCTTT. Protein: CASSLGQQNTEAFF.

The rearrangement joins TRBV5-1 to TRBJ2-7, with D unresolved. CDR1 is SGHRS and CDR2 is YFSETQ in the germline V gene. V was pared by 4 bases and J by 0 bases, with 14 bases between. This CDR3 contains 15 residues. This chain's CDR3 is CASSPVGLSSYEQYF. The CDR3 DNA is TGCGCCAGCAGCCCGGTGGGCCTTAGCTCCTACGAGCAGTACTTC.

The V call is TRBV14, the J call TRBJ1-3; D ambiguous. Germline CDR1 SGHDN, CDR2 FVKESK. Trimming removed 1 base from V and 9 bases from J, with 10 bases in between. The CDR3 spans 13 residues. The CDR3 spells CASSQVRFSTIYF. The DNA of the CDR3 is TGTGCCAGCAGCCAAGTTCGGTTTAGCACCATATATTTT.

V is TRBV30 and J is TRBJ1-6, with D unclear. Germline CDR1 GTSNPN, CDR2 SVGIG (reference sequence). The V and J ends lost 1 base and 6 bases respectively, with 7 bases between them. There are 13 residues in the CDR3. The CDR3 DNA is TGTGCCTGGAGTGGCGGTAGTAATTCACCCCTCCACTTT. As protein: CAWSGGSNSPLHF.

The CDR3 reads CASSELKVGGNQPQHF. The CDR3 DNA follows: TGTGCCAGCAGCGAGCTCAAGGTCGGGGGCAATCAGCCCCAGCATTTT. The gene calls are TRBV7-8 and TRBJ1-5, with D unclear. V lost 5 bases and J 2 bases, leaving 16 bases between the germline ends. The germline V gene has CDR1 SGHVS and CDR2 FQNEAQ. This CDR3 region has 16 residues. Drawing the rest from reference TRBV7-8 and TRBJ1-5, the complete variable domain is GAGVSQSPRYKVAKRGQDVALRCDPISGHVSLFWYQQALGQGPEFLTYFQNEAQLDKSGLPSDRFFAERPEGSVSTLKIQRTQQEDSAVYLCASSELKVGGNQPQHFGDGTRLSIL.

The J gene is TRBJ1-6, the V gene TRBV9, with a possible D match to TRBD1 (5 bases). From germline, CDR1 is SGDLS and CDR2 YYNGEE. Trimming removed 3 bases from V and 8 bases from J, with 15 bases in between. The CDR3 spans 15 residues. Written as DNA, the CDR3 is TGTGCCAGCAGCGCTCAGACGGGAGGGGATTCACCCCTCCACTTT. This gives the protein CASSAQTGGDSPLHF.

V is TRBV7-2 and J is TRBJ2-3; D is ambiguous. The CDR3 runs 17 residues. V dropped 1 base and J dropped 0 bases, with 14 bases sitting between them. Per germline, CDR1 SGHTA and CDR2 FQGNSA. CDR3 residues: CASSLGLRPPSTDTQYF. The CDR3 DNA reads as TGTGCCAGCAGCTTAGGACTCCGGCCTCCCAGCACAGATACGCAGTATTTT.

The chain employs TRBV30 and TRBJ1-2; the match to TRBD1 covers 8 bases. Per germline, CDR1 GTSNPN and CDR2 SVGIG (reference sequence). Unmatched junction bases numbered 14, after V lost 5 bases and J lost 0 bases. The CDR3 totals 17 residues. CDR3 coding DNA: TGTGCCTGGCTTTCCACAGGGGGAAGGAACTCTAACTATGGCTACACCTTC. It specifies CAWLSTGGRNSNYGYTF.

Written as DNA, the CDR3 is TGTGCCAGCAGCATCCGGGACAGGGTAAACACCGGGGAGCTGTTTTTT. Protein: CASSIRDRVNTGELFF. The V gene is TRBV7-9, the J gene TRBJ2-2; TRBD1 agrees at 9 bases. This CDR3 has 16 amino acids. V was clipped by 5 bases and J by 2 bases; unmatched bases: 6. Germline V gene lookup returns CDR1 SEHNR and CDR2 FQNEAQ (reference sequence).